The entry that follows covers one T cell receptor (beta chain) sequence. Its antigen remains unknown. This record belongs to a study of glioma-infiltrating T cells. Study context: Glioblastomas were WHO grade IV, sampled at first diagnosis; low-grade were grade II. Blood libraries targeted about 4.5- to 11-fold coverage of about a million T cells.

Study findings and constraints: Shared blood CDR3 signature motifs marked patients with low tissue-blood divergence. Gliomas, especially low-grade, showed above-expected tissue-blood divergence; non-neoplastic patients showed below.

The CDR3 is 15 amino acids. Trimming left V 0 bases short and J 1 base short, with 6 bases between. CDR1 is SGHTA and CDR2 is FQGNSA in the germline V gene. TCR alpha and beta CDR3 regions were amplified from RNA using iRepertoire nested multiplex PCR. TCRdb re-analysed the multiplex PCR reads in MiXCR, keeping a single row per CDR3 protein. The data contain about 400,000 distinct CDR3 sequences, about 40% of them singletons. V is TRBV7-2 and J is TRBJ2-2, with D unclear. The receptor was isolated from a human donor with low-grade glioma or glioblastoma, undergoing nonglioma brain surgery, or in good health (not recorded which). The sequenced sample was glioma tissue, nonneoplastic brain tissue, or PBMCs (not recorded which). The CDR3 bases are TGTGCCAGCAGCTTAGCGGGATGGAACACCGGGGAGCTGTTTTTT. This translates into CASSLAGWNTGELFF.